These 15 T cell receptor beta chains were sequenced from one sample in a study of T-cell reconstitution after alpha-beta-depleted transplantation in children. Molecular barcoding with unique molecular identifiers was used for the TCRbeta library. MiXCR, run by TCRdb on the PCR reads, gives a single entry per CDR3 protein. The sample consists of some 200,000 distinct CDR3 sequences, approximately 7% of them appearing once. The sequenced sample was PBMCs, obtained before TCRalphabeta/CD19-depleted stem cell transplant. The source of these receptors is a boy younger than 10 with acute lymphoblastic leukemia, due to receive a stem cell transplant.

This clonotype appeared a few times. The chain links TRBV11-2 to TRBJ1-1; D is undetermined. Germline V gene sequence: CDR1 SGHAT, CDR2 FQNNGV. Trimming removed 7 bases from V and 1 base from J, with 7 bases in between. This CDR3 contains 12 residues. The chain's CDR3 is CASTFTNTEAFF. CDR3 DNA: TGTGCCAGCACATTCACGAACACTGAAGCTTTCTTT.

This clonotype was found a few times. CDR3 protein: CASSLAGGWETQYF. The CDR3 nucleotides are TGTGCCAGCAGCTTAGCCGGAGGGTGGGAGACCCAGTACTTC. The chain recombines TRBV7-2 with TRBJ2-5, with a possible D match to TRBD2 (6 bases). Trimming took 0 bases from V and 5 from J, leaving 10 bases between them. The CDR3 runs 14 residues. Germline loops: CDR1 SGHTA, CDR2 FQGNSA.

This clonotype was counted at least ten times. This chain joins TRBV28 and TRBJ1-6; no firm D call. This CDR3 region has 14 residues. Germline CDR1 reads MDHEN; CDR2 reads SYDVKM. The V end was cut by 2 bases, the J end by 6 bases, with 8 bases between. CDR3 in DNA: TGTGCCAGCAGTTTAGTACCCGGTAATTCACCCCTCCACTTT. This translates into CASSLVPGNSPLHF.

Ten or more counts support this clonotype. J is TRBJ1-3 and V is TRBV7-2, with D maybe TRBD1 (5 bases). Germline values: CDR1 SGHTA, CDR2 FQGNSA. Trimming shortened V by 3 bases and J by 1 base, and 10 bases separated the two germline ends. This CDR3 comprises 15 residues. This CDR3 reads CASSFGAGSGNTIYF. CDR3 bases: TGTGCCAGCAGCTTTGGGGCCGGATCTGGAAACACCATATATTTT.

This clonotype has at least ten counts. The rearrangement links TRBV14 to TRBJ1-1; D gene unclear. CDR1 and CDR2 (germline): SGHDN, FVKESK. The CDR3 runs 14 residues. V was trimmed by 0 bases and J by 4 bases, leaving 9 bases between them. The CDR3 region has the DNA TGTGCCAGCAGCCAAGAAATAAGCGGCACTGAAGCTTTCTTT. Translated: CASSQEISGTEAFF.

This clonotype occurred many times. This clone may be a read error of a much larger clone one base away. The chain couples TRBV12-3 or TRBV12-4 to TRBJ2-1, with 11 positions matching TRBD2. The V and J ends lost 7 bases and 4 bases, in that order; junction bases with no gene match: 3. The CDR3 is 14 residues long. CDR3 sequence reads: CASTSSGGYNEQFF. For the CDR3, the DNA is TGTGCCAGCACTTCTAGCGGGGGGTACAATGAGCAGTTCTTC.

In its sample, this clonotype was seen many times. The chain combines TRBV5-1 with TRBJ2-7; D uncertain. V was pared by 1 base and J by 3 bases, with 8 bases between. The CDR3 runs to 13 residues. The germline V gene has CDR1 SGHRS and CDR2 YFSETQ. CDR3 loop: CASSLRLNYEQYF. The CDR3 coding sequence is TGCGCCAGCAGCTTGCGGCTGAACTACGAGCAGTACTTC. Full variable domain (outside the CDR3, taken from reference TRBV5-1 and TRBJ2-7): KAGVTQTPRYLIKTRGQQVTLSCSPISGHRSVSWYQQTPGQGLQFLFEYFSETQRNKGNFPGRFSGRQFSNSRSEMNVSTLELGDSALYLCASSLRLNYEQYFGPGTRLTVT.

This clonotype was detected many times. The chain combines TRBV6-2 or TRBV6-3 with TRBJ2-3, with TRBD2 as a possible D gene (6 bases). The germline V gene encodes CDR1 MNHEY and CDR2 SVGEGT. The V end lost 4 bases, the J end lost 6 bases, and 17 bases lay between the germline ends. This CDR3 is 15 amino acids long. The chain's CDR3 is CASSSTSEWSDTQYF. Written as DNA, the CDR3 is TGTGCCAGCAGTTCGACTAGTGAGTGGTCCGATACGCAGTATTTT.

This clonotype was seen more than once but under ten times. The chain uses TRBV20-1 and TRBJ1-1, with D unclear. V lost 1 base, J lost 1 base, and 19 bases lay in between. Germline V lookup: CDR1 DFQATT, CDR2 SNEGSKA (reference sequence). The CDR3 consists of 17 residues. CDR3 nucleotides: TGCAGTGCTAGAGTAACATACTTATTTCGAAGGAACACTGAAGCTTTCTTT. Translation gives CSARVTYLFRRNTEAFF.

This clonotype has at least ten counts. The chain uses TRBV10-2 and TRBJ2-3; D unclear. Germline CDR1 and CDR2: WSHSY and SAAADI. Trimming removed 6 bases at V and 5 bases at J, with 6 bases between. The CDR3 runs 11 residues. The CDR3, as DNA: TGCGCCAGCAGGAGCTTAGATACGCAGTATTTT. Its translation is CASRSLDTQYF.

This clonotype occurred once. It may be a read error: a sequence one base away is much more abundant. V and J are TRBV20-1 and TRBJ2-3, with 8 bases matching TRBD2. Per the germline V gene, CDR1 is DFQATT and CDR2 is SNEGSKA (reference sequence). The CDR3 loop spans 15 amino acids. DNA for the CDR3: TGCAGTGCTAGAAGCCCAGCGGGGGCTACAGATTCGCAGTATTTT. It codes for CSARSPAGATDSQYF.

This clonotype was found many times. The chain recombines TRBV7-9 with TRBJ1-1; D is possibly TRBD1 (5 bases). Germline V CDR1 and CDR2: SEHNR, FQNEAQ (reference sequence). V was pared by 1 base and J by 1 base, with 7 bases between. This CDR3 spans 14 amino acids. CDR3 residues: CASSLDRRNTEAFF. CDR3 coding DNA: TGTGCCAGCAGCTTAGACAGGCGGAACACTGAAGCTTTCTTT.

The chain carries TRBV6-5 and TRBJ2-5; no clear D. The V end lost 7 bases, the J end lost 0 bases, and 18 bases lay between the germline ends. This CDR3 contains 16 residues. Germline values: CDR1 MNHEY, CDR2 SVGAGI. CDR3 region: CASTYSSVAYQETQYF. Written as DNA, the CDR3 is TGTGCCAGCACCTACTCATCGGTGGCATACCAAGAGACCCAGTACTTC.

This clonotype has a count of ten or more. V usage is TRBV29-1 and J usage is TRBJ2-5; 7 bases fit TRBD2. Germline loops: CDR1 SQVTM, CDR2 ANQGSEA. CDR3 size: 13 residues. Losses at the gene ends were 4 bases for V and 4 bases for J; bases not matched to a gene: 6. The CDR3 bases are TGCAGCGTTGGGGAGGGCGGGAGAGAGACCCAGTACTTC. This codes for CSVGEGGRETQYF.

The V and J genes are TRBV28 and TRBJ2-2, with D possibly being TRBD1 (6 bases). Germline V gene sequence: CDR1 MDHEN, CDR2 SYDVKM. The V gene lost 7 bases and the J gene lost 4 bases, with 13 bases spanning the gap. The CDR3 contains 14 residues. CDR3 sequence: CASTLGQTTGELFF. DNA for the CDR3: TGTGCCAGCACGCTTGGACAGACCACCGGGGAGCTGTTTTTT.